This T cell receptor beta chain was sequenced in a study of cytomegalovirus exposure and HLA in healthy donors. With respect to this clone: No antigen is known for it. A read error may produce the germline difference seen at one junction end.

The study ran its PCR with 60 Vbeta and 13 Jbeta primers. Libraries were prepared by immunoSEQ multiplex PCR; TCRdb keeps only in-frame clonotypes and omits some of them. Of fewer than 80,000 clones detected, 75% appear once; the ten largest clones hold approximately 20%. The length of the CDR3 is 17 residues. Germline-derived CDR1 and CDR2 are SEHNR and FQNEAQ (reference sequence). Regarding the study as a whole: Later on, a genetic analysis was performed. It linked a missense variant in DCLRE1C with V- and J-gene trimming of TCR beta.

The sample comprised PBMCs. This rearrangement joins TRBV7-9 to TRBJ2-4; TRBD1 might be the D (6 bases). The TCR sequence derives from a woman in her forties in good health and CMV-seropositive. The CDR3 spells CSSSLSSAGVKKGIQYF. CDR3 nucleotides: TGTTCCAGCAGCTTATCCTCTGCAGGGGTGAAAAAGGGCATTCAGTACTTC.